This T cell receptor (beta chain) appears in the sequencing data of a study of CD8 T cells in Susac syndrome. Study-wide findings and caveats: That the number of individuals in its TCR sequencing and HLA analysis was relatively small was acknowledged by the study.

Reverse transcription of roughly 0.5 to 1 ug RNA was performed with random hexamers. TCR beta CDR3 was amplified by immunoSEQ covering 54 Vbeta and 13 Jbeta. In TCRdb, the immunoSEQ multiplex PCR reads were re-called with MiXCR into one record per CDR3 protein. The sample has about 190,000 distinct CDR3 sequences, 80% to 95% seen once. Details on this clonotype: The target antigen is unknown.

Peripheral blood CD8+ and CD4+ T cells were profiled by TCR beta sequencing. This CDR3 comprises 12 residues. The germline V gene encodes CDR1 SQVTM and CDR2 ANQGSEA. V was pared by 4 bases and J by 5 bases, with 9 bases between. The rearrangement joins TRBV29-1 to TRBJ1-5; D gene unclear. This clonotype was obtained from a human donor in good health. The specimen was CD4+ T cells from PBMCs. As DNA, the CDR3 is TGCAGCGTTGGAGGAGGTGATCAGCCCCAGCATTTT. It codes for CSVGGGDQPQHF. The whole variable domain, filled in from reference TRBV29-1 and TRBJ1-5, reads SAVISQKPSRDICQRGTSLTIQCQVDSQVTMMFWYRQQPGQSLTLIATANQGSEATYESGFVIDKFPISRPNLTFSTLTVSNMSPEDSSIYLCSVGGGDQPQHFGDGTRLSIL.